A single sample is the source of the 29 T cell receptor beta chains below, sequenced in a study of human T cells and chemical hapten exposure. Using its own MiXCR run on the RACE reads, TCRdb lists one record per CDR3 protein. The sample yields 150,000 to 200,000 distinct CDR3 sequences, around 13% seen once. Noted time point: patch test 1, 2 weeks after DPC sensitization. Treatment here: therapeutic diphenylcyclopropenone sensitization with weekly scalp DPC. Specimen: whole blood, collected in connection with sensitization to the hapten diphenylcyclopropenone (DPC). These receptors were taken from a woman aged 30 to 39 with alopecia areata. Some clones in this sample may be carry-over from other donors' samples.

This clonotype was observed a handful of times. V gene TRBV7-2 combines with J gene TRBJ2-1; 10 nucleotides match TRBD2. The germline V gene has CDR1 SGHTA and CDR2 FQGNSA. After removal of 1 base from V and 3 bases from J, the junction contained 12 bases not matched to a gene. The CDR3 runs to 19 residues. The CDR3 spells CASSLVPSGRRRIYNEQFF. CDR3 DNA: TGTGCCAGCAGCTTAGTTCCTAGCGGGAGAAGGCGGATCTACAATGAGCAGTTCTTC.

The CDR3 DNA reads as TGTGCCTGGAGTGCCCCGGGACTAGCGGGGGGAGACGAGCAGTACTTC. It is translated as CAWSAPGLAGGDEQYF. The rearrangement uses TRBV30 and TRBJ2-7, with TRBD2 matching 15 bases. CDR1 and CDR2 from the germline V gene are GTSNPN and SVGIG (reference sequence). The ends lost 1 base at V and 5 bases at J; junction bases unmatched: 6. The CDR3 runs to 16 residues.

The genes are TRBV4-3 and TRBJ2-1; no clear D gene. With 3 bases removed from V and 0 bases from J, the gap between germline ends came to 9 bases. The CDR3 is made up of 15 amino acids. Germline CDR1 LGHNA, CDR2 YSLEER. The CDR3 reads CASSQQLSSYNEQFF. The CDR3 nucleotides are TGCGCCAGCAGCCAGCAGCTTAGCTCCTACAATGAGCAGTTCTTC.

This clonotype showed up many times. This rearrangement joins TRBV28 to TRBJ2-7; the match to TRBD2 covers 10 bases. Trimming cost V 1 base and J 2 bases; bases outside gene matches: 5. Germline V CDR1 and CDR2: MDHEN, SYDVKM. The length of the CDR3 is 16 residues. CDR3 sequence (DNA): TGTGCCAGCAGTTTATCTAGCGGGGGCGACACCTACGAGCAGTACTTC. Translating it yields CASSLSSGGDTYEQYF.

In this sample, this clonotype turned up a few times. The J gene is TRBJ1-3, the V gene TRBV5-6; tentatively, D is TRBD1 (6 bases). The CDR3 consists of 15 residues. Germline assignment: CDR1 SGHDT and CDR2 YYEEEE. Trimming took off 1 base at V and 1 base at J, with 9 bases between the two ends. The CDR3 region has the DNA TGTGCCAGCAGCTTGCCAACAGGGTCTGGAAACACCATATATTTT. This codes for CASSLPTGSGNTIYF.

This chain links TRBV5-1 with TRBJ1-1, with D perhaps matching TRBD1 (6 bases). The CDR3 length is 15 residues. Germline CDR1 SGHRS, CDR2 YFSETQ. Trimming took 0 bases from V and 6 from J, leaving 15 bases between them. The CDR3, as DNA: TGCGCCAGCAGCTTGGCGTCACAGGGAACGGCTGAAGCTTTCTTT. Translation gives CASSLASQGTAEAFF. The entire variable domain, with the rest obtained from reference TRBV5-1 and TRBJ1-1, is as follows: KAGVTQTPRYLIKTRGQQVTLSCSPISGHRSVSWYQQTPGQGLQFLFEYFSETQRNKGNFPGRFSGRQFSNSRSEMNVSTLELGDSALYLCASSLASQGTAEAFFGQGTRLTVV.

This chain links TRBV7-2 with TRBJ2-3, with no clear D. The germline V gene encodes CDR1 SGHTA and CDR2 FQGNSA. Trimming stripped 8 bases from V and 1 base from J, with 13 bases between. This CDR3 has 14 amino acids. The CDR3 DNA reads TGTGCCAGCCGATGGGGTACAGGCACAGATACGCAGTATTTT. This encodes CASRWGTGTDTQYF. Based on the CDR3 plus reference TRBV7-2 and TRBJ2-3, the full variable domain is GAGVSQSPSNKVTEKGKDVELRCDPISGHTALYWYRQSLGQGLEFLIYFQGNSAPDKSGLPSDRFSAERTGGSVSTLTIQRTQQEDSAVYLCASRWGTGTDTQYFGPGTRLTVL.

This clonotype was recorded a few times. The chain uses TRBV9 and TRBJ2-3; 7 positions match TRBD2. V shed 1 base, J shed 3 bases, and the junction held 2 bases outside the gene matches. Germline values: CDR1 SGDLS, CDR2 YYNGEE. There are 14 residues in the CDR3. The CDR3 spells CASSVSGTTDTQYF. CDR3 sequence (DNA): TGTGCCAGCAGCGTAAGCGGGACTACAGATACGCAGTATTTT.

This chain connects TRBV6-5 to TRBJ2-3, with D perhaps TRBD1 (6 bases). V lost 5 bases and J 5 bases, leaving 11 bases between the germline ends. The germline CDR1 and CDR2 sequences are MNHEY and SVGAGI. CDR3 size: 13 residues. CDR3 bases: TGTGCCAGCAGTACCCTACAGGGAGATACGCAGTATTTT. Its translation is CASSTLQGDTQYF.

This sequence joins TRBV29-1 and TRBJ2-4; D is perhaps TRBD1 or TRBD2 (5 bases each). Germline V CDR1 and CDR2: SQVTM, ANQGSEA. Deletions cut 3 bases from V and 0 bases from J, with 15 bases between. CDR3 length: 16 residues. The CDR3 here is CSVDCQRGRAKNIQYF. The CDR3, as DNA: TGCAGCGTTGACTGTCAACGGGGCCGAGCCAAAAACATTCAGTACTTC.

The table lists this clonotype with a few counts. The V call is TRBV5-5, the J call TRBJ1-2; D might be TRBD1 (5 bases). V shed 1 base and J shed 7 bases, with 17 bases lying between them. This CDR3 region has 15 residues. CDR1 and CDR2 (germline): SGHKS, YYEKEE (reference sequence). The CDR3: CASSLRDSLPSGYTF. The CDR3 DNA is TGTGCCAGCAGCTTGAGAGACAGCCTCCCTTCTGGCTACACCTTC.

At least ten counts were recorded for this clonotype. This chain uses TRBV7-9 with TRBJ2-7; D perhaps matches TRBD2 (5 bases). This CDR3 comprises 14 residues. Germline V lookup: CDR1 SEHNR, CDR2 FQNEAQ (reference sequence). V lost 5 bases and J 6 bases, leaving 17 bases between the germline ends. The CDR3 bases are TGTGCCAGCAGCGACCGACAAGTAGCGAGCGAGCAGTACTTC. Amino acids: CASSDRQVASEQYF.

This clonotype was recorded at least ten times. This chain links TRBV6-2 or TRBV6-3 with TRBJ1-1; 7 nucleotides agree with TRBD1. Germline-derived CDR1 and CDR2 are MNHEY and SVGEGT. Unmatched junction bases numbered 3, after V lost 2 bases and J lost 6 bases. This CDR3 is built from 13 residues. CDR3 coding DNA: TGTGCCAGCAGTTACGCCGGGACAGCTGAAGCTTTCTTT. Residues: CASSYAGTAEAFF.

V and J are TRBV2 and TRBJ2-2; no firm D call. This CDR3 comprises 9 residues. With 9 bases removed from V and 8 bases from J, the gap between germline ends came to 4 bases. Germline CDR1 reads SNHLY; CDR2 reads FYNNEI. The CDR3 sequence: CARQGELFF. Written as DNA, the CDR3 is TGTGCCAGACAAGGGGAGCTGTTTTTT.

At least ten counts were recorded for this clonotype. The rearrangement joins TRBV29-1 to TRBJ2-5; D is ambiguous. The germline V gene has CDR1 SQVTM and CDR2 ANQGSEA. The CDR3 extends over 14 amino acids. Between the trimmed V and J ends, which lost 4 bases and 2 bases, there was a span of 14 bases. CDR3 nucleotide sequence: TGCAGCGTTGGATTGGACGGACGACAAGAGACCCAGTACTTC. Protein: CSVGLDGRQETQYF. Combining the CDR3 with reference TRBV29-1 and TRBJ2-5 gives the whole variable domain SAVISQKPSRDICQRGTSLTIQCQVDSQVTMMFWYRQQPGQSLTLIATANQGSEATYESGFVIDKFPISRPNLTFSTLTVSNMSPEDSSIYLCSVGLDGRQETQYFGPGTRLLVL.

This clonotype was picked up a small number of times. The V gene is TRBV5-1, the J gene TRBJ1-6; D is possibly TRBD1 (6 bases). The germline V gene has CDR1 SGHRS and CDR2 YFSETQ. V was pared by 3 bases and J by 7 bases, with 20 bases between. The CDR3 loop spans 17 amino acids. DNA for the CDR3: TGCGCCAGCAGCTCGCGCGGCAGGGGCATTCAGAATTCACCCCTCCACTTT. Its translation is CASSSRGRGIQNSPLHF.

The sample holds a few counts of this clonotype. This chain joins TRBV2 and TRBJ2-6; no clear D. V shed 1 base and J shed 0 bases, with 7 bases lying between them. Per germline, CDR1 SNHLY and CDR2 FYNNEI. The CDR3 has 16 residues. CDR3 sequence: CASSEVGVSGANVLTF. The CDR3 coding sequence is TGTGCCAGCAGTGAAGTAGGTGTCTCTGGGGCCAACGTCCTGACTTTC.

This clonotype came up a few times. The chain employs TRBV4-3 and TRBJ1-5; no firm D call. The V end lost 1 base, the J end lost 6 bases, and 7 bases lay between the germline ends. Per the germline V gene, CDR1 is LGHNA and CDR2 is YSLEER. CDR3 length equals 13 residues. The CDR3 nucleotides read TGCGCCAGCAGCCAAGTGCGGGGTCAGCCCCAGCATTTT. The encoded protein is CASSQVRGQPQHF.

This clonotype appeared a few times. This chain links TRBV28 with TRBJ2-7, with 10 bases aligning to TRBD2. The CDR3 contains 16 residues. CDR1 and CDR2 (germline): MDHEN, SYDVKM. The trim removed 5 bases at V and 3 bases at J, leaving 10 bases unmatched. The CDR3: CASSIIAGGSYYEQYF. DNA of the CDR3: TGTGCCAGCAGTATTATAGCGGGAGGATCGTACTACGAGCAGTACTTC.

This chain connects TRBV29-1 to TRBJ2-7; no reliable D call. V dropped 7 bases and J dropped 6 bases, with 16 bases sitting between them. The CDR3 is made up of 12 amino acids. The germline V gene encodes CDR1 SQVTM and CDR2 ANQGSEA. The CDR3 reads CSGRSYRGEQYF. CDR3 sequence (DNA): TGCAGCGGGAGAAGTTATCGAGGCGAGCAGTACTTC.

This chain links TRBV27 with TRBJ2-1; tentative D call: TRBD1 (6 bases). Germline assignment: CDR1 MNHEY and CDR2 SMNVEV (reference sequence). CDR3 length equals 12 residues. V was trimmed by 10 bases and J by 6 bases, leaving 13 bases between them. For the CDR3, the DNA is TGTGCCACATCAGGACAGTCCAATGAGCAGTTCTTC. Encoded protein: CATSGQSNEQFF.

This clonotype was counted between two and nine times. The chain recombines TRBV10-3 with TRBJ2-1; D is unresolved. With 3 bases removed from V and 2 bases from J, the gap between germline ends came to 11 bases. The CDR3 is 15 amino acids. Germline assignment: CDR1 ENHRY and CDR2 SYGVKD. CDR3 bases: TGTGCCATCAGTGAACGAGGTGAAACCTACAATGAGCAGTTCTTC. Its translation is CAISERGETYNEQFF.

This clonotype was detected once. The rearrangement links TRBV5-1 to TRBJ2-7; 10 bases map to TRBD1. CDR1 and CDR2 from the germline V gene are SGHRS and YFSETQ. The CDR3 consists of 15 residues. With V trimmed by 1 base and J by 6 bases, 7 bases remained unmatched. The CDR3 nucleotides are TGCGCCAGCAGCTTGAGTCCGGGACAGGGGATCGAGCAGTACTTC. This encodes CASSLSPGQGIEQYF.

The chain combines TRBV18 with TRBJ1-1; possible D gene TRBD1, 6 bases. This CDR3 spans 17 amino acids. V was shortened by 1 base and J by 1 base, with 16 bases between the two germline ends. Germline V gene data show CDR1 as KGHSH and CDR2 as LQKENI. As DNA, the CDR3 is TGTGCCAGCTCACCACTGGGGGCGGCAGGGAAGAACACTGAAGCTTTCTTT. Its translation is CASSPLGAAGKNTEAFF.

The J gene is TRBJ2-1, the V gene TRBV18; D not certain. V gave up 3 bases and J gave up 14 bases, with 17 bases separating them. Germline V gives CDR1 KGHSH, CDR2 LQKENI. This CDR3 has 13 residues. CDR3 in amino acids: CASSPLERQTEFF. DNA of the CDR3: TGTGCCAGCTCACCCCTAGAAAGACAAACCGAGTTCTTC.

The V call is TRBV21-1, the J call TRBJ1-3. TRBV21-1 is a recognized pseudogene. The CDR3 loop spans 13 amino acids. In nucleotides, the CDR3 is TGTGCCCTAATTTGGAACTCTGGAAACACCATATATTTT. The encoded protein is CALIWNSGNTIYF.

The CDR3 here is CASRPRTGKSVPEQYF. The CDR3 DNA sequence: TGTGCCAGCAGGCCTCGGACAGGGAAGAGCGTCCCCGAGCAGTACTTC. The chain carries TRBV2 and TRBJ2-7, with 8 bases lining up with TRBD1. This CDR3 is built from 16 residues. Germline values: CDR1 SNHLY, CDR2 FYNNEI. V was clipped by 6 bases and J by 6 bases; unmatched bases: 16.

This chain uses TRBV20-1 with TRBJ1-5; no firm D call. The CDR3 loop spans 13 amino acids. In germline, CDR1 is DFQATT, CDR2 SNEGSKA (reference sequence). Trimming stripped 5 bases from V and 3 bases from J, with 11 bases between. CDR3: CSALEQYNQPQHF. CDR3 coding DNA: TGCAGTGCTCTGGAACAGTACAATCAGCCCCAGCATTTT.

This clonotype was seen a few times. The chain employs TRBV18 and TRBJ1-2; D is undetermined. The germline V and J ends were trimmed by 3 bases and 8 bases, with 13 bases remaining between them. In germline, CDR1 is KGHSH, CDR2 LQKENI. The CDR3 is 13 residues long. This chain's CDR3 is CASSPGPERGYTF. For the CDR3, the DNA is TGTGCCAGCTCACCCGGTCCCGAGAGAGGCTACACCTTC.